The 26 T cell receptor beta chains below all came from one sample that was sequenced in a study of T-cell reconstitution after alpha-beta-depleted transplantation in children (TCRdb year 2016). The sample's treatment or condition label, decoded: allogeneic hematopoietic cell transplantation with graft depleted of TCRalphabeta T cells and CD19 B cells. The library was made by PCR. The data were produced on an Illumina HiSeq 2500. Molecular barcoding was employed in the preparation of TCR libraries, with unique molecular identifiers being used to normalize TCRbeta repertoire quantification. TCRdb cleaned the public reads at Q25 with fastp, built clones with MiXCR and kept in-frame beta chains. CDR3 protein sequences are deduplicated, and each keeps its most common genes and DNA. Within this sample are 450,000 to 600,000 distinct CDR3 sequences, with under 15% of them counted one time only. Over 2% of the sample is taken by the ten largest.

Material: PBMCs, mostly from graft donor cells, obtained 360 days after TCRalphabeta/CD19-depleted stem cell transplant. Every receptor here comes from a male patient under 18 who had a stem cell transplant for acute myeloid leukemia, so the T cells may come from the graft donor.

This clonotype has a handful of counts. Here the CDR3 reads CASRRENIQYF. The CDR3 coding sequence is TGTGCCAGCAGAAGGGAAAACATTCAGTACTTC. The chain uses TRBV7-9 and TRBJ2-4; no definite D call. This CDR3 region has 11 residues. Trimming took off 6 bases at V and 5 bases at J, with 5 bases between the two ends. Germline loops: CDR1 SEHNR, CDR2 FQNEAQ (reference sequence).

This clonotype was detected many times. The V call is TRBV27, the J call TRBJ2-7; D call uncertain. The CDR3 covers 14 residues. The V gene lost 3 bases and the J gene lost 0 bases, with 9 bases spanning the gap. Germline lookup yields CDR1 MNHEY and CDR2 SMNVEV (reference sequence). CDR3 coding DNA: TGTGCCAGCAGTTTTGGGATAAACTCCTACGAGCAGTACTTC. Its translation is CASSFGINSYEQYF.

The chain is built from TRBV18 and TRBJ2-7; 10 nucleotides agree with TRBD1. The trim removed 5 bases at V and 6 bases at J, leaving 7 bases unmatched. There are 14 residues in the CDR3. Germline V CDR1 and CDR2: KGHSH, LQKENI. The chain's CDR3 is CASSTVDRGAEQYF. As DNA, the CDR3 is TGTGCCAGCTCAACGGTGGACAGGGGGGCCGAGCAGTACTTC. Looking up the rest from reference TRBV18 and TRBJ2-7 gives the full variable domain: NAGVMQNPRHLVRRRGQEARLRCSPMKGHSHVYWYRQLPEEGLKFMVYLQKENIIDESGMPKERFSAEFPKEGPSILRIQQVVRGDSAAYFCASSTVDRGAEQYFGPGTRLTVT.

The chain links TRBV6-2 or TRBV6-3 to TRBJ2-2; TRBD1 matches at 9 bases. The CDR3 sequence is 14 residues long. Trimming took 5 bases from V and 6 from J; bases not matched to a gene: 4. Germline loops: CDR1 MNHEY, CDR2 SVGEGT. CDR3 DNA sequence: TGTGCCAGCAGTAGGACAGGGGTTGCCGGGGAGCTGTTTTTT. Translation: CASSRTGVAGELFF.

This clonotype was found many times. The rearrangement joins TRBV2 to TRBJ2-2; D unresolved. Trimming stripped 9 bases from V and 0 bases from J, with 14 bases between. Germline values: CDR1 SNHLY, CDR2 FYNNEI. The length of the CDR3 is 15 residues. The DNA of the CDR3 is TGTGCCAGTGAGCGCCAGCCGACGAACACCGGGGAGCTGTTTTTT. Amino acids: CASERQPTNTGELFF.

This clonotype was found many times. J is TRBJ2-3 and V is TRBV28; no firm D call. The germline V and J ends were trimmed by 6 bases and 3 bases, with 13 bases remaining between them. The CDR3 is 14 amino acids. Germline CDR1 is MDHEN and CDR2 is SYDVKM. The CDR3 sequence is CASSPQVNTDTQYF. CDR3 bases: TGTGCCAGCAGCCCCCAAGTGAATACAGATACGCAGTATTTT.

This chain joins TRBV15 and TRBJ2-1; D is undetermined. Germline V lookup: CDR1 LNHNV, CDR2 YYDKDF (reference sequence). Trimming took 1 base from V and 9 from J, leaving 4 bases between them. The CDR3 loop spans 11 amino acids. The CDR3 coding sequence is TGTGCCACCAGCAGAGTAGGTGAGCAGTTCTTC. This gives the protein CATSRVGEQFF.

This clonotype was recorded many times. The chain couples TRBV5-1 to TRBJ2-5, with unresolved D. Germline CDR1 and CDR2: SGHRS and YFSETQ. The V and J ends lost 3 bases and 10 bases respectively, with 19 bases between them. The CDR3 has 14 amino acids. The CDR3 nucleotides read TGCGCCAGCAGCTCCGCCACCCTGCAGTCGGACCAGTACTTC. It yields the protein CASSSATLQSDQYF.

The sample holds many counts of this clonotype. This chain uses TRBV28 with TRBJ2-5; 7 bases map to TRBD1. CDR1 MDHEN and CDR2 SYDVKM come from the germline V gene. After removal of 3 bases from V and 7 bases from J, the junction contained 8 bases not matched to a gene. CDR3 length equals 14 residues. The CDR3 loop reads CASSLTGNGGTQYF. The CDR3 DNA follows: TGTGCCAGCAGTTTGACAGGGAACGGTGGGACCCAGTACTTC.

This clonotype was picked up many times. The CDR3 is CASSLILAGGEAGELFF. DNA for the CDR3: TGTGCCAGCAGCTTAATACTAGCGGGAGGGGAAGCCGGGGAGCTGTTTTTT. The chain has TRBV7-3 and TRBJ2-2; 13 bases are shared with TRBD2. J gave up 6 bases and V 1 base, and 5 bases lay outside the gene matches. Germline-derived CDR1 and CDR2 are SGHTA and FQGTGA. The CDR3 runs to 17 residues.

J is TRBJ2-1 and V is TRBV12-3 or TRBV12-4; 7 bases are shared with TRBD1. The CDR3 loop spans 13 amino acids. V lost 6 bases to trimming and J lost 6 bases; unmatched junction nucleotides: 5. The CDR3 loop reads CASRIDRANEQFF. CDR3 DNA sequence: TGTGCCAGCAGGATCGACAGGGCCAATGAGCAGTTCTTC.

The V call is TRBV29-1, the J call TRBJ1-1, with D perhaps matching TRBD1 (5 bases). In germline, CDR1 is SQVTM, CDR2 ANQGSEA. The CDR3 consists of 14 residues. Trimming stripped 1 base from V and 2 bases from J, with 11 bases between. The CDR3 nucleotides are TGCAGCGTTGAAGGCCCGACAGTTAACACTGAAGCTTTCTTT. Its translation: CSVEGPTVNTEAFF. Using reference TRBV29-1 and TRBJ1-1 for the parts outside the CDR3, the full variable domain is SAVISQKPSRDICQRGTSLTIQCQVDSQVTMMFWYRQQPGQSLTLIATANQGSEATYESGFVIDKFPISRPNLTFSTLTVSNMSPEDSSIYLCSVEGPTVNTEAFFGQGTRLTVV.

Here the CDR3 DNA reads TGTGCCAGCAGCTTATTTAGACAGGTACTCAACACTGAAGCTTTCTTT. Protein product: CASSLFRQVLNTEAFF. This chain uses TRBV5-4 with TRBJ1-1; a weak D match, TRBD1 (6 bases). This CDR3 spans 16 amino acids. V was pared by 2 bases and J by 2 bases, with 16 bases between. Germline-derived CDR1 and CDR2 are SGHNT and YYREEE (reference sequence).

With regard to this clonotype: A read error may produce the germline difference seen at one junction end. The J gene is TRBJ1-2, the V gene TRBV20-1; D is possibly TRBD1 (5 bases). This CDR3 contains 14 residues. Germline CDR1 and CDR2: DFQATT and SNEGSKA (reference sequence). CDR3 residues: CCASDTGEVYGYTF. The CDR3 DNA reads TGCTGTGCTAGTGACACAGGAGAGGTTTATGGCTACACCTTC.

Points on this clonotype: A much larger clone lies one base from this, so it may be a read error. V gene TRBV9 combines with J gene TRBJ2-1, with 8 positions matching TRBD2. The V gene end was trimmed by 0 bases and the J gene end by 3 bases; junction bases not matched to a gene: 2. Germline loops: CDR1 SGDLS, CDR2 YYNGEE. The length of the CDR3 is 15 residues. The CDR3 sequence is CASSVAAGVYNEQFF. As DNA, the CDR3 is TGTGCCAGCAGCGTAGCAGCGGGAGTCTACAATGAGCAGTTCTTC. The full variable domain, completed using reference TRBV9 and TRBJ2-1, is DSGVTQTPKHLITATGQRVTLRCSPRSGDLSVYWYQQSLDQGLQFLIQYYNGEERAKGNILERFSAQQFPDLHSELNLSSLELGDSALYFCASSVAAGVYNEQFFGPGTRLTVL.

The chain carries TRBV24-1 and TRBJ1-1, with D perhaps matching TRBD1 (5 bases). CDR3 length: 12 amino acids. Trimming removed 6 bases from V and 5 bases from J, with 9 bases in between. CDR1 and CDR2 from the germline V gene are KGHDR and SFDVKD. CDR3 protein: CATSRRGTEAFF. The DNA for the CDR3 is TGTGCCACCAGTAGACGGGGGACTGAAGCTTTCTTT.

V gene TRBV12-3 or TRBV12-4 combines with J gene TRBJ1-2; 7 nucleotides match TRBD1. The CDR3 spans 14 residues. V was clipped by 6 bases and J by 4 bases; unmatched bases: 8. CDR3 loop: CASSSTGTVYGYTF. The CDR3 DNA follows: TGTGCCAGCAGCTCGACAGGGACGGTCTATGGCTACACCTTC.

This clonotype was seen once. The chain has TRBV20-1 and TRBJ2-7; 9 bases are shared with TRBD1. The germline CDR1 and CDR2 sequences are DFQATT and SNEGSKA (reference sequence). The CDR3 sequence is 16 residues long. The V and J ends lost 0 bases and 4 bases, in that order; junction bases with no gene match: 10. The CDR3 nucleotides are TGCAGTGCTAGAGAGTCCCCCGGACAGGGGTTATACGAGCAGTACTTC. It specifies CSARESPGQGLYEQYF.

This chain uses TRBV30 with TRBJ2-7, with a weak D call TRBD1 (6 bases). Germline V CDR1 and CDR2: GTSNPN, SVGIG (reference sequence). This CDR3 contains 13 residues. V lost 4 bases and J 6 bases, leaving 16 bases between the germline ends. CDR3 loop: CAWTRTQGAEQYF. The DNA of the CDR3 is TGTGCCTGGACGAGGACACAGGGAGCCGAGCAGTACTTC.

This clonotype has just a few counts. A much larger clone sits a single nucleotide away, making a read error possible. The chain recombines TRBV29-1 with TRBJ1-5; weak D call: TRBD1 (5 bases). The CDR3 is made up of 12 amino acids. With 5 bases removed from V and 1 base from J, the gap between germline ends came to 6 bases. CDR1 is SQVTM, CDR2 ANQGSEA, per germline. CDR3 DNA: TGCAGCGTTTGGGACAGCAATCAGCCCCAGCATTTT. Its protein product is CSVWDSNQPQHF.

The rearrangement links TRBV24-1 to TRBJ2-1; D uncertain. The CDR3 totals 13 residues. Germline V gene sequence: CDR1 KGHDR, CDR2 SFDVKD. Trimming pared 9 bases from V and 3 bases from J, leaving 11 bases between. Here the CDR3 reads CATAQAGYNEQFF. The CDR3 DNA reads TGTGCCACCGCGCAGGCAGGCTACAATGAGCAGTTCTTC.

The V call is TRBV7-3, the J call TRBJ2-1; 10 nucleotides line up with TRBD2. Per the germline V gene, CDR1 is SGHTA and CDR2 is FQGTGA. J was trimmed by 0 bases and V by 5 bases; bases with no gene match: 13. This CDR3 spans 19 amino acids. CDR3 residues: CASSPRGLAGALSYNEQFF. CDR3 bases: TGTGCCAGCAGCCCAAGGGGCCTAGCGGGAGCCCTCTCCTACAATGAGCAGTTCTTC.

The chain joins TRBV2 to TRBJ2-3; the D is unclear. The CDR3 totals 12 residues. Trimming shortened V by 2 bases and J by 7 bases, and 7 bases separated the two germline ends. Germline CDR1 is SNHLY and CDR2 is FYNNEI. CDR3 coding DNA: TGTGCCAGCAGTGAACTCTTGTATACGCAGTATTTT. Its translation is CASSELLYTQYF.

In its sample, this clonotype was seen many times. The V gene is TRBV7-9, the J gene TRBJ2-5; 12 positions agree with TRBD2. CDR3 length equals 16 residues. Looked up from germline, CDR1 is SEHNR and CDR2 is FQNEAQ (reference sequence). The J segment lost 0 bases and the V segment lost 4 bases, leaving 3 bases of the junction unmatched. The CDR3 region has the DNA TGTGCCAGCAGCTCTCCTAGCGGGAGGGACCAAGAGACCCAGTACTTC. Amino acid sequence: CASSSPSGRDQETQYF. The full variable domain, with the rest looked up from reference TRBV7-9 and TRBJ2-5, is DTGVSQNPRHKITKRGQNVTFRCDPISEHNRLYWYRQTLGQGPEFLTYFQNEAQLEKSRLLSDRFSAERPKGSFSTLEIQRTEQGDSAMYLCASSSPSGRDQETQYFGPGTRLLVL.

At least ten counts were recorded for this clonotype. Here the CDR3 reads CASSRTGVNQPQHF. The CDR3 DNA is TGTGCCAGCAGCCGGACAGGAGTCAATCAGCCCCAGCATTTT. This chain connects TRBV5-8 to TRBJ1-5; 7 positions match TRBD1. Germline V gene sequence: CDR1 SGHTS, CDR2 YDEGEE. There are 14 residues in the CDR3. The V segment lost 4 bases and the J segment 3 bases; nucleotides outside the gene matches: 4.

This clonotype was seen only a few times. The chain carries TRBV10-3 and TRBJ2-1; D possibly corresponds to TRBD2 (6 bases). Germline CDR1 is ENHRY and CDR2 is SYGVKD. Trimming took 11 bases from V and 7 from J, leaving 12 bases between them. CDR3 size: 11 residues. The CDR3 is CAVGGGNEQFF. The CDR3 nucleotides are TGTGCCGTCGGAGGAGGGAATGAGCAGTTCTTC.